One and the same sample provided the 4 T cell receptor beta chains below, sequenced in a study of blood T cells in healthy people across ages. The second PCR ran about 6 to 11 cycles with a sample-barcoded 5' primer and J-beta primers. In TCRdb, the 5' RACE reads were re-called with MiXCR into one record per CDR3 protein. The sample has 700,000 or so distinct CDR3 sequences, about a fifth seen once. The sequenced sample consisted of blood. These receptors came from a man between 65 and 85 years old in good health.

This clonotype was seen repeatedly, ten times or more. The chain joins TRBV6-5 to TRBJ1-6; tentative D call: TRBD1 (5 bases). CDR1 MNHEY and CDR2 SVGAGI come from the germline V gene. The CDR3 length is 14 residues. V was trimmed by 4 bases and J by 7 bases, leaving 11 bases between them. CDR3 bases: TGTGCCAGCAGTTCCGGGGCCGGCAATTCACCCCTCCACTTT. It is translated as CASSSGAGNSPLHF.

This clonotype was counted between two and nine times. At one end, the junction sequence differs from germline, possibly due to a read error. The chain uses TRBV29-1 and TRBJ1-2; D possibly corresponds to TRBD1 (6 bases). The germline CDR1 and CDR2 sequences are SQVTM and ANQGSEA. The CDR3 is made up of 12 amino acids. The DNA of the CDR3 is TGCAGCGTTGACCAGGGGTGGATTGGCTACGCCTTC. Amino acid sequence: CSVDQGWIGYAF.

This clonotype has at least ten counts. The DNA for the CDR3 is TGTGCCACCTCCGGGACAGATAAAGAGACCCAGTACTTC. Encoded protein: CATSGTDKETQYF. V is TRBV24-1 and J is TRBJ2-5; 7 bases align to TRBD1. The length of the CDR3 is 13 residues. V shed 9 bases and J 3 bases; nucleotides not matched to a gene: 6. Per the germline V gene, CDR1 is KGHDR and CDR2 is SFDVKD.

Ten or more counts support this clonotype. The rearrangement links TRBV7-3 to TRBJ2-3; 7 nucleotides align to TRBD2. The CDR3 covers 15 residues. The J segment lost 2 bases and the V segment lost 1 base, leaving 3 bases of the junction unmatched. Germline lookup yields CDR1 SGHTA and CDR2 FQGTGA. The chain's CDR3 is CASSLSGRTTDTQYF. The CDR3, as DNA: TGTGCCAGCAGCTTAAGCGGGAGAACCACAGATACGCAGTATTTT.